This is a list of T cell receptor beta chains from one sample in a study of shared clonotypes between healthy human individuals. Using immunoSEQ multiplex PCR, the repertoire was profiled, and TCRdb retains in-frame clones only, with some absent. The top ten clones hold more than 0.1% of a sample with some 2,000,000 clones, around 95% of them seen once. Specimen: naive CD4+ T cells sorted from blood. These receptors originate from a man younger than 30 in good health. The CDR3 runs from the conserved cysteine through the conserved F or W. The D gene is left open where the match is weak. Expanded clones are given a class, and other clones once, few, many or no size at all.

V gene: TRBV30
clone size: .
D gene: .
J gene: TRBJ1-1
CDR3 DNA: TGTGCCTGGACGCCATGGGGGATGAACACTGAAGCTTTCTTT
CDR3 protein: CAWTPWGMNTEAFF

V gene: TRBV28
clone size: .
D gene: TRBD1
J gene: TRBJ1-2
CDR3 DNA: TGTGCCAGCACCTTCGACAGGGCTTATGGCTACACCTTC
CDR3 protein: CASTFDRAYGYTF

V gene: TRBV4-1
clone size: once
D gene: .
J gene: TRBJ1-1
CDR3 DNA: TGCGCCAGCAGCCCGCCAGGATCCCCGAACACTGAAGCTTTCTTT
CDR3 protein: CASSPPGSPNTEAFF

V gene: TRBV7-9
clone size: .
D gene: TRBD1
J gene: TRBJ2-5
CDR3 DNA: TGTGCCAGCAGCCCCGGGGACAGTTGGAAGTACCAAGAGACCCAGTACTTC
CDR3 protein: CASSPGDSWKYQETQYF

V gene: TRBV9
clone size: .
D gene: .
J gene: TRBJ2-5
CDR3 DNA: TGTGCCAGCAGCGTAGGCTCCGACAGGCACCAAGAGACCCAGTACTTC
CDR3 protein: CASSVGSDRHQETQYF

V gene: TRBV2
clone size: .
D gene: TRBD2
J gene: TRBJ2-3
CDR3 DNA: TGTGCCAGCATTAGTAGCGGGGGGGCTCGCGGCACAGATACGCAGTATTTT
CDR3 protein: CASISSGGARGTDTQYF

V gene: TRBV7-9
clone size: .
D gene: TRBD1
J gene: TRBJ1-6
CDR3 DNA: TGTGCCAGCAGCTCGCGGGGACAGAATAATTCACCCCTCCACTTT
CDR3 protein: CASSSRGQNNSPLHF

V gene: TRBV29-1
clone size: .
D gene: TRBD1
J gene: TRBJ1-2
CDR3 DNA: TGCAGCGTTAGTCCCGGAACAGGGGCCGGGTCTTCCTACACCTTC
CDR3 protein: CSVSPGTGAGSSYTF

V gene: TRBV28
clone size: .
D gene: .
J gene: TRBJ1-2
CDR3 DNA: TGTGCCAGCAGTTTGGTGGCCGTGGGTTATGGCTACACCTTC
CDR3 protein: CASSLVAVGYGYTF

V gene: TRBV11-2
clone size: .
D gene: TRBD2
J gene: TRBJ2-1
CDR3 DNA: TGTGCCAGCAGCTTAGACGGGGCGGGGGTTTACAATGAGCAGTTCTTC
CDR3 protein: CASSLDGAGVYNEQFF

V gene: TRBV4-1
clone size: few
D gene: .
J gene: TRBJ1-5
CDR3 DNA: TGCGCCAGCAGCCAAGTGTTAAGTCAGCCCCAGCATTTT
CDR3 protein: CASSQVLSQPQHF

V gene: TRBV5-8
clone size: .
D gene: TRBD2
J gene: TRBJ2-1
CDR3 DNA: TGTGCCAGCAGCTCTCGGGGGGACCCCTACAATGAGCAGTTCTTC
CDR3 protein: CASSSRGDPYNEQFF

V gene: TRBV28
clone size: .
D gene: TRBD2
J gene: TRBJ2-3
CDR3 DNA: TGTGCCAGCAGTTTGCCGGGAGCGGGAGAAGCAGATACGCAGTATTTT
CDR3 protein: CASSLPGAGEADTQYF

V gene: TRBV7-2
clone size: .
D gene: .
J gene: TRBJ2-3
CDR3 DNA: TGTGCCAGCAGCGGGGCCCGCGGGGATACGCAGTATTTT
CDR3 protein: CASSGARGDTQYF

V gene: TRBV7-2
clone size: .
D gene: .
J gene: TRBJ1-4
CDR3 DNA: TGTGCCAGCAGCTCCGGGCCATTGGGGGAAAAACTGTTTTTT
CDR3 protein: CASSSGPLGEKLFF

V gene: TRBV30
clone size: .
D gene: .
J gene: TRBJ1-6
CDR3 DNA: TGTGCCTGTACAGGGTCGGCTGGCTCACCCCTCCACTTT
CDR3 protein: CACTGSAGSPLHF

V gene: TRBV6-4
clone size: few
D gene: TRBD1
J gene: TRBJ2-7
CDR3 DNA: TGTGCCAGCAGGGCGACAGGGAGCTACGAGCAGTACTTC
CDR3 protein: CASRATGSYEQYF

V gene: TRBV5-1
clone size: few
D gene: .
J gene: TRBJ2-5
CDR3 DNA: TGCGCCAGCAGCAGGGCCGGACAGCCAGACCAAGAGACCCAGTACTTC
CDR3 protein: CASSRAGQPDQETQYF

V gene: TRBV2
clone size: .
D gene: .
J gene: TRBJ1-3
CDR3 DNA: TGTGCCAGCAGTGGGGGTTACGCTGGAAACACCATATATTTT
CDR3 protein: CASSGGYAGNTIYF

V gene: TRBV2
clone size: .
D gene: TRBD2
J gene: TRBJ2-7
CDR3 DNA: TGTGCCAGCAGTGGGGCGGGAGGGCCCTACGAGCAGTACTTC
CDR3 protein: CASSGAGGPYEQYF

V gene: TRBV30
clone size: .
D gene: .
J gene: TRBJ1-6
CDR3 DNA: TGTGCCTGGAGTACCCAGGGTCCGCCACCCCTCCACTTT
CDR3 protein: CAWSTQGPPPLHF

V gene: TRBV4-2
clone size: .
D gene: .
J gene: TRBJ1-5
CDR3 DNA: TGTGCCAGCAGCCAAGACGGACTGGGGTCCAATCAGCCCCAGCATTTT
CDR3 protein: CASSQDGLGSNQPQHF

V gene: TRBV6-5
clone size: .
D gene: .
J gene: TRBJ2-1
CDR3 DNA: TGTGCCAGCAGGACCGGGGCTTCCTACAATGAGCAGTTCTTC
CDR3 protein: CASRTGASYNEQFF

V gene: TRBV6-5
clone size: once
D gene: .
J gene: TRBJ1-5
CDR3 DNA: TGTGCCAGCAGTTACTTAAGTAGCAATCAGCCCCAGCATTTT
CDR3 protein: CASSYLSSNQPQHF

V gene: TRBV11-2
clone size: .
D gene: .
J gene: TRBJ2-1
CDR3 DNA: TGTGCCAGCAGCTCCCGTGATGAGCAGTTCTTC
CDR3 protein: CASSSRDEQFF

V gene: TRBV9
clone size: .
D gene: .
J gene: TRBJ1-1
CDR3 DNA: TGTGCCAGCAGCGTAGTACAACAGATGAACACTGAAGCTTTCTTT
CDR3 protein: CASSVVQQMNTEAFF

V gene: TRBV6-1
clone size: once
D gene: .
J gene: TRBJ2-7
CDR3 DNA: TGTGCCAGCAGTGAACGAACGGCCTCCTACGAGCAGTACTTC
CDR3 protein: CASSERTASYEQYF

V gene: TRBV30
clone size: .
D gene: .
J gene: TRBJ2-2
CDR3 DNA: TGTGCCTGGAGGACCTCGAAGACCACGGGGGAGCTGTTTTTT
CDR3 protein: CAWRTSKTTGELFF

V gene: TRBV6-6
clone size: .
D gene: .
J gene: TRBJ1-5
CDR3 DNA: TGTGCCAGCAGTGCCACAGTGGTTTCGAATCAGCCCCAGCATTTT
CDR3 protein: CASSATVVSNQPQHF

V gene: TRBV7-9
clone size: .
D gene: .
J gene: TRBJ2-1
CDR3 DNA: TGTGCCAGCATTGTCGGGAGCTCCTACAATGAGCAGTTCTTC
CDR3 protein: CASIVGSSYNEQFF

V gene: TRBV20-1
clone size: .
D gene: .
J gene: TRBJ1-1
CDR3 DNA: TGCAGTGCTAGAGAACGGCGTGAAGCTTTCTTT
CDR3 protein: CSARERREAFF

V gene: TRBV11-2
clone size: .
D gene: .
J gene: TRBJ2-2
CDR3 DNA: TGTGCCAGCAGCTTCCAGGGGCTTGATAACACCGGGGAGCTGTTTTTT
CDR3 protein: CASSFQGLDNTGELFF

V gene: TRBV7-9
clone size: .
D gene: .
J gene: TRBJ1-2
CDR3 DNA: TGTGCCAGCAGCTTAGGAATCGACCTCCCCTATGGCTACACCTTC
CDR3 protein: CASSLGIDLPYGYTF

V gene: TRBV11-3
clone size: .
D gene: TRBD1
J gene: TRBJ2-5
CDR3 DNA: TGTGCCAGCAGTCAGACAGGGGCGTCCCAAGAGACCCAGTACTTC
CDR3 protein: CASSQTGASQETQYF

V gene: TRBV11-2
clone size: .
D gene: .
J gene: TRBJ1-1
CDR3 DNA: TGTGCCAGCAGCTTACCAGGATACACTGAAGCTTTCTTT
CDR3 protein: CASSLPGYTEAFF

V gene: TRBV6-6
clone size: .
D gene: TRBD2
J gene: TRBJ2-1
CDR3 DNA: TGTGCCAGCAGTTCTTGGACTAGCGGGAGCTATGAGCAGTTCTTC
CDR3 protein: CASSSWTSGSYEQFF

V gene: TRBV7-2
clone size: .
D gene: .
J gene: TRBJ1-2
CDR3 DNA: TGTGCCAGCACCTCAAACCAAGGTAGCTACACCTTC
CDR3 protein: CASTSNQGSYTF

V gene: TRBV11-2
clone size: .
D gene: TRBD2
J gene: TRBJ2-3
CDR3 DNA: TGTGCCAGCAGCTTAGAGAGACTAGCGGGGACAGATACGCAGTATTTT
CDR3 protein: CASSLERLAGTDTQYF

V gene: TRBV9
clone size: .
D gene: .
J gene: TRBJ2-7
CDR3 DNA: TGTGCCAGCAGCGTAGACGGGGGAGGTTCCTACGAGCAGTACTTC
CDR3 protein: CASSVDGGGSYEQYF

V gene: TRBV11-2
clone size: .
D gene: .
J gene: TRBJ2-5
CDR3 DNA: TGTGCCAGCCGTTCCCCCCCTCAAGAGACCCAGTACTTC
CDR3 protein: CASRSPPQETQYF

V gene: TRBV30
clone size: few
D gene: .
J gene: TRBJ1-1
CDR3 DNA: TGTGCCTGGAGTGCCGCTCGTGAAGCTTTCTTT
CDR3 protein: CAWSAAREAFF

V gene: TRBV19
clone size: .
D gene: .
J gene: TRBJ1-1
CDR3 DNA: TGTGCCAGTAGTAACAGGAACACTGAAGCTTTCTTT
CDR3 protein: CASSNRNTEAFF

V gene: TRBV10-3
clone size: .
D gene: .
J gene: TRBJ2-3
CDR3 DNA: TGTGCCATCAGTGGGGCAGACAGGACTAGCACAGATACGCAGTATTTT
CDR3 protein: CAISGADRTSTDTQYF

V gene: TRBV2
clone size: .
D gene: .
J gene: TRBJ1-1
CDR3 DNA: TGTGCCAGCAGCGTTCGGGAGGGCGGATGGACTGAAGCTTTCTTT
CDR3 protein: CASSVREGGWTEAFF

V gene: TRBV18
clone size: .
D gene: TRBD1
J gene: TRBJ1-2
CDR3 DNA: TGTGCCAGCTCACCAATAGGGGGCCAGGGTACGGTATCTTATGGCTACACCTTC
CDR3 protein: CASSPIGGQGTVSYGYTF

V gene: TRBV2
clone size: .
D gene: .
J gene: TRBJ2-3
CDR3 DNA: TGTGCCAGCAGCGCTATTAAGTGGACAGATACGCAGTATTTT
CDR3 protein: CASSAIKWTDTQYF

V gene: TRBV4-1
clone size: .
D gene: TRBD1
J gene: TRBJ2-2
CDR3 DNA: TGCGCCAGCAGCCAAGTCCCGGGACAGGCCACACCGAACACCGGGGAGCTGTTTTTT
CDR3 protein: CASSQVPGQATPNTGELFF

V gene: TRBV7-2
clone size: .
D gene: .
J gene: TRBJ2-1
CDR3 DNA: TGTGCCAGCAGCTTATTGGACCGGGGGCCCTACAATGAGCAGTTCTTC
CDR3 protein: CASSLLDRGPYNEQFF

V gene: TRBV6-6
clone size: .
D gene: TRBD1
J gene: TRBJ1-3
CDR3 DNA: TGTGCCAGCAGTTTCGGACAGGGCTCTGGAAACACCATATATTTT
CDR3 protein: CASSFGQGSGNTIYF

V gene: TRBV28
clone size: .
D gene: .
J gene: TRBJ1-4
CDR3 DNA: TGTGCCAGCACTAGTGGACAGATTAGTGAAAAACTGTTTTTT
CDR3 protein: CASTSGQISEKLFF